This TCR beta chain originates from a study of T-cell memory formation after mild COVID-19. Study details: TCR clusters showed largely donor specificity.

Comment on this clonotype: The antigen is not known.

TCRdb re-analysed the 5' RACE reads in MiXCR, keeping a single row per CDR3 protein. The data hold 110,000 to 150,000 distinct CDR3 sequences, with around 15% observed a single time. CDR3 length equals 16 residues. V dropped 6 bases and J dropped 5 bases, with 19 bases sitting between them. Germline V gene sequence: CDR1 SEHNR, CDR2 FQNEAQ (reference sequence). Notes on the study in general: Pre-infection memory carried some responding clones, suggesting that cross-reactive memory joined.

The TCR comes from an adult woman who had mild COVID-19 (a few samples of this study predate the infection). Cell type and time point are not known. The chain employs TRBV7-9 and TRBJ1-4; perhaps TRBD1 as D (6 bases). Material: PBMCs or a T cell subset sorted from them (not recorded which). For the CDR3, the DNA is TGTGCCAGCAGTGCTCTGGGGGCCCAGGAGAATGAAAAACTGTTTTTT. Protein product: CASSALGAQENEKLFF.